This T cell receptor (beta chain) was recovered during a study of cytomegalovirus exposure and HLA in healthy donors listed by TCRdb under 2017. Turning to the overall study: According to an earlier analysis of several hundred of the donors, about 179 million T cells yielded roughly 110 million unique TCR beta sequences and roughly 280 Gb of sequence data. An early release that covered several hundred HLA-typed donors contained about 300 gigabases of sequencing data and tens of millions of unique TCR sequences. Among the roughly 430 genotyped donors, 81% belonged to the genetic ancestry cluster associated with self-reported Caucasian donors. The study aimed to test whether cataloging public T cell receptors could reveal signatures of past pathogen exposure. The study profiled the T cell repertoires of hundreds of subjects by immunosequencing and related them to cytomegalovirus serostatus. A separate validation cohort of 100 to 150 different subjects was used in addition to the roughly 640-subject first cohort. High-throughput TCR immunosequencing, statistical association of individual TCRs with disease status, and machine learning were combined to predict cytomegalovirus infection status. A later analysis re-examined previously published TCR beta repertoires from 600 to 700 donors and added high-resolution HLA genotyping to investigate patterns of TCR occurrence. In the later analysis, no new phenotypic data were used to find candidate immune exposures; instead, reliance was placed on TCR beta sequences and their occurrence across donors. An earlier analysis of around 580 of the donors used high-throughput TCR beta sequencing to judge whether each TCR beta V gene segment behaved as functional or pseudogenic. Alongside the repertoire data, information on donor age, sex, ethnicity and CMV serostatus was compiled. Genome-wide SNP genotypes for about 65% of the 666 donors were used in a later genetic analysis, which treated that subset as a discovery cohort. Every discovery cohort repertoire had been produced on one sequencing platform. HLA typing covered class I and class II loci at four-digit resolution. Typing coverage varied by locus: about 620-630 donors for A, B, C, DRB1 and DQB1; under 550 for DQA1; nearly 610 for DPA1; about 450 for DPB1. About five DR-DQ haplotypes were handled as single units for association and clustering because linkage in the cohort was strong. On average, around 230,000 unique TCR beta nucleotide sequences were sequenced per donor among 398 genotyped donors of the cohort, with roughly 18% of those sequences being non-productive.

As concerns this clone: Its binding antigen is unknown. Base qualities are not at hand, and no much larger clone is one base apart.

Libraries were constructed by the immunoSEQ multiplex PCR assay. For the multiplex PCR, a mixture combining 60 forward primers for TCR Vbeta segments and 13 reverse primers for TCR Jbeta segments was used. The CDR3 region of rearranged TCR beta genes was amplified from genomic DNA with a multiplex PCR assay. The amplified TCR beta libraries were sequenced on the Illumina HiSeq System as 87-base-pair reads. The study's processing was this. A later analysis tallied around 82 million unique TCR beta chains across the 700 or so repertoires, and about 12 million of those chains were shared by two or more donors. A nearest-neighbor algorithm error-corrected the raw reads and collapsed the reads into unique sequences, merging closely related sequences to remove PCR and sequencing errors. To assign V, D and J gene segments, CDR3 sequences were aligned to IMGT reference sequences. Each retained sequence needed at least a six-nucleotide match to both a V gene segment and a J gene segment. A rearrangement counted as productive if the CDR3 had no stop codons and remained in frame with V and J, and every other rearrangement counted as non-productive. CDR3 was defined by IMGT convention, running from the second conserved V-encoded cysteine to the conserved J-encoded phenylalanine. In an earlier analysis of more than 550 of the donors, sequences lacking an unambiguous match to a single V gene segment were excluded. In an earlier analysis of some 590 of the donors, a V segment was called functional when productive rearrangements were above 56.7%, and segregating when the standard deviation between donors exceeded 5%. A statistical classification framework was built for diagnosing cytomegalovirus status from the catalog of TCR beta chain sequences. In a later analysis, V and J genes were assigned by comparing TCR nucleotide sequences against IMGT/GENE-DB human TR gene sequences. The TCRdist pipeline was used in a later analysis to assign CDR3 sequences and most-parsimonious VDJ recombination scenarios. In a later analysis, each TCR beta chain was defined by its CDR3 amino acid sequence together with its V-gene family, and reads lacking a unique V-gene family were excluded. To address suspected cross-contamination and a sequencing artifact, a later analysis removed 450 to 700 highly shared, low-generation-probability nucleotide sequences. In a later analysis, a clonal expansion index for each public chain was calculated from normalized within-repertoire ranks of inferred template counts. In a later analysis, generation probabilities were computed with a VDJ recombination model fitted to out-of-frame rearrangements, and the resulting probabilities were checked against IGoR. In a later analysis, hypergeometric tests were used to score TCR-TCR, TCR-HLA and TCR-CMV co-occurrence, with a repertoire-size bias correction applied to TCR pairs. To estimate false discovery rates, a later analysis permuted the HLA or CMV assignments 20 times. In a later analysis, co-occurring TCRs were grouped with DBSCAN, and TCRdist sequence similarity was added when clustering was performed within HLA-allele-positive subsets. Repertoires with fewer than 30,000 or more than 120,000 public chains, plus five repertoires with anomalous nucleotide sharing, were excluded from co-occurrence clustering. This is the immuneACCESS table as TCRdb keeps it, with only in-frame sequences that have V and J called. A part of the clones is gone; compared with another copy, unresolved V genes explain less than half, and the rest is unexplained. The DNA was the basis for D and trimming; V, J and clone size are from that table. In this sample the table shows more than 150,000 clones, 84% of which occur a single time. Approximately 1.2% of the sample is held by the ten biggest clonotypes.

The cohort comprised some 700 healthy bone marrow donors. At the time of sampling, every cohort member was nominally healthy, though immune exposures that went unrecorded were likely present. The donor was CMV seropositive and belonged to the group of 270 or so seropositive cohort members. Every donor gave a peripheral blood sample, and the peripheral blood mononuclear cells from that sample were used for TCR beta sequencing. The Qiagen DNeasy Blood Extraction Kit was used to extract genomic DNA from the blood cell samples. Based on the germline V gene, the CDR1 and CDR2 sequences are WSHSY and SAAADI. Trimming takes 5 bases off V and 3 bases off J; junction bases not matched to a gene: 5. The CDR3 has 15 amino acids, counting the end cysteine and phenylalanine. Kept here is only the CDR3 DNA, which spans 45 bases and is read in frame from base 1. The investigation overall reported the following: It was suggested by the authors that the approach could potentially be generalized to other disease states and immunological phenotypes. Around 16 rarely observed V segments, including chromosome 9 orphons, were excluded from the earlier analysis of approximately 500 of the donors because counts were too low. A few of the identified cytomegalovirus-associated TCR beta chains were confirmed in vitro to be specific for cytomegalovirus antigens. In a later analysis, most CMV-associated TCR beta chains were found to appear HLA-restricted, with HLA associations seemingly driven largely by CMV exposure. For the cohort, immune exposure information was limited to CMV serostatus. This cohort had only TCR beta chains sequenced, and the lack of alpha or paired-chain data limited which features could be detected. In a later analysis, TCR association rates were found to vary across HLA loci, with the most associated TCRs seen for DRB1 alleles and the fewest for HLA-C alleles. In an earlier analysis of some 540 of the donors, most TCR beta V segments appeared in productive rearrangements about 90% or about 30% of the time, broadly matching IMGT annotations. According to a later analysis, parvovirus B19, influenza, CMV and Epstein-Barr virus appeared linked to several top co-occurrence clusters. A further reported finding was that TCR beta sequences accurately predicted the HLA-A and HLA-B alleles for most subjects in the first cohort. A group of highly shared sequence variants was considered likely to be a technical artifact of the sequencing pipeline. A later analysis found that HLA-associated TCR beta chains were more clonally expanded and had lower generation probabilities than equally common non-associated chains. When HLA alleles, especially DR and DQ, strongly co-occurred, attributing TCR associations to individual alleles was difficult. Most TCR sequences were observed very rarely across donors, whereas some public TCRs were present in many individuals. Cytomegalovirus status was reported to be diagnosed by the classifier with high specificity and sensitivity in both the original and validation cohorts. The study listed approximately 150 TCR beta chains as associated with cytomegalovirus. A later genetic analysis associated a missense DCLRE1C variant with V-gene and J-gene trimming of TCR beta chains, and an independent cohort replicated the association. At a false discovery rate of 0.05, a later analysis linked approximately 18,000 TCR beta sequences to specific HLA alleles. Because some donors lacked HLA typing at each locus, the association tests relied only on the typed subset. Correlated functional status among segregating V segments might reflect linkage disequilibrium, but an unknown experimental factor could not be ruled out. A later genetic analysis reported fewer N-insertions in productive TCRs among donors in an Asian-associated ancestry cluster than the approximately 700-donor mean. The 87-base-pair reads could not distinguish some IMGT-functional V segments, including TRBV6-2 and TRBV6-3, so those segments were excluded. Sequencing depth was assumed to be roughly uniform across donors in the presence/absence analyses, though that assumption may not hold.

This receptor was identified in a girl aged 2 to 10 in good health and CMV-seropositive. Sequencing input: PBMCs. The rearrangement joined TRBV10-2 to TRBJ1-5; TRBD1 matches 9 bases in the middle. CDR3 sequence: CASSPGQGINQPQHF. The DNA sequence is TGCGCCAGCAGTCCGGGACAGGGAATCAATCAGCCCCAGCATTTT.